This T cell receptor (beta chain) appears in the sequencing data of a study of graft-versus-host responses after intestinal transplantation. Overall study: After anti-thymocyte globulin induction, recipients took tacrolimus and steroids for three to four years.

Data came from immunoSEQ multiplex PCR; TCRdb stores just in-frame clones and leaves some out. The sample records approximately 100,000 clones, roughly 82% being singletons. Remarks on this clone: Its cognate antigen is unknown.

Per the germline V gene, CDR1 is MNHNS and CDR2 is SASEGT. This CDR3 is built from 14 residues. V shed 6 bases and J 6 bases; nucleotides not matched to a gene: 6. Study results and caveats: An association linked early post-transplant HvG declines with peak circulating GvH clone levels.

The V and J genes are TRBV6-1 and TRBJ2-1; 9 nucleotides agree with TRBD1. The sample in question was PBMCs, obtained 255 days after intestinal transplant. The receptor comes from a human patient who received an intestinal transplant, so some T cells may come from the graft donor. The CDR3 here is CASRGGTGINEQFF. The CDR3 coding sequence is TGTGCCAGCAGAGGTGGGACAGGGATCAATGAGCAGTTCTTC.